The 4 T cell receptor beta chains presented below share a single source sample, sequenced in a study of blood T cells in healthy people across ages. For the second PCR, which ran for 7 to 11 cycles, a sample-barcoded 5' primer and a J-beta primer mix were used. TCRdb reprocessed the 5' RACE reads with MiXCR, giving one entry per CDR3 protein. The sample contains about 630,000 distinct CDR3 sequences, under 25% of which appear only once. Sequenced input: blood. All receptors derive from a man aged 70 or older in good health.

This rearrangement joins TRBV6-5 to TRBJ2-1; 8 positions agree with TRBD2. The assigned J gene may be wrong: the sequence end matches TRBJ2-7 better. The CDR3 extends over 13 amino acids. Germline values: CDR1 MNHEY, CDR2 SVGAGI. The CDR3: CASTQSGSHEQYF. DNA for the CDR3: TGTGCCAGCACCCAGAGCGGGAGTCACGAGCAGTACTTC.

In its sample, this clonotype was seen a few times. The CDR3 DNA reads TGTGCCAGCAGCTTGGGTCCAGCCCTGGACAATGAGCAGTTCTTC. Its translation: CASSLGPALDNEQFF. This chain connects TRBV5-5 to TRBJ2-1; unclear D gene. The CDR3 contains 15 residues. Trimming shortened V by 0 bases and J by 5 bases, and 12 bases separated the two germline ends. Germline CDR1 SGHKS, CDR2 YYEKEE (reference sequence).

Here the CDR3 DNA reads TGTGCCAGCTCAACCGGGACAGGGGCAACCGGGGAGCTGTTTTTT. Amino acids: CASSTGTGATGELFF. This chain joins TRBV18 and TRBJ2-2; TRBD1 aligns across 10 bases. V shed 5 bases, J shed 5 bases, and the junction held 5 bases outside the gene matches. Germline-derived CDR1 and CDR2 are KGHSH and LQKENI. The CDR3 totals 15 residues.

This clonotype showed up just a few times. V gene TRBV14 combines with J gene TRBJ2-3; TRBD1 matches at 9 bases. The CDR3 sequence is 15 residues long. The germline CDR1 and CDR2 sequences are SGHDN and FVKESK. J was trimmed by 3 bases and V by 4 bases; bases with no gene match: 5. The chain's CDR3 is CASSPRQGVTDTQYF. Here the CDR3 DNA reads TGTGCCAGCAGCCCGCGACAGGGGGTAACAGATACGCAGTATTTT.